Reported below is one T cell receptor (beta chain). Its antigen is undetermined. V lost 4 bases, J lost 5 bases, and 4 bases stayed unmatched. Germline assignment: CDR1 SGHTA and CDR2 FQGNSA. The CDR3 extends over 13 amino acids. MiXCR, run by TCRdb on the 5' RACE reads, gives a single entry per CDR3 protein. The data show roughly 50,000 distinct CDR3 sequences, 10% to 15% seen once. The sample belongs to a study of T-cell memory formation after mild COVID-19. On the study more broadly: Largely donor-specific sequence clusters came from a couple of donors. Notes on the study in general: The study found contracting CD4+ clones mainly in CM and EM and contracting CD8+ clones in EMRA. CD4/CD8 balance held among clones contracting day 15 to 85, and later expanders leaned CD4+.

The sequenced sample consisted of PBMCs or a T cell subset sorted from them (not recorded which). The chain combines TRBV7-2 with TRBJ2-5, with 7 bases matching TRBD2. This clonotype was obtained from a young man who had mild COVID-19 (a few samples of this study predate the infection). Cell type and time point are not known. The CDR3 coding sequence is TGTGCCAGCAGCTCCGGGGGGTTTGAGACCCAGTACTTC. Protein: CASSSGGFETQYF. The full variable domain, in which reference TRBV7-2 and TRBJ2-5 provide the parts outside the CDR3, is GAGVSQSPSNKVTEKGKDVELRCDPISGHTALYWYRQSLGQGLEFLIYFQGNSAPDKSGLPSDRFSAERTGGSVSTLTIQRTQQEDSAVYLCASSSGGFETQYFGPGTRLLVL.